These 17 T cell receptor beta chains originate from one sample sequenced in a study of blood T cell repertoires in COVID-19. The repertoire was sequenced with immunoSEQ multiplex PCR; TCRdb's copy has only in-frame clones and lacks some. The sample lists about 250,000 clones; over 75% were seen once. What was sequenced was PBMCs or T cells enriched from blood (not recorded which). These receptors were taken from a woman aged 25 to 39 who had recovered from COVID-19.

A remark on this clone: Other DNA sequences in this specimen translate into the identical CDR3. The chain is built from TRBV15 and TRBJ1-2; D is unclear. Trimming cost V 3 bases and J 8 bases, with 13 bases left between them. The CDR3 contains 13 residues. Germline V gene lookup returns CDR1 LNHNV and CDR2 YYDKDF (reference sequence). As DNA, the CDR3 is TGTGCCACCAGCAGGGACGGGGTGGTAGGCTACACCTTC. This codes for CATSRDGVVGYTF. The full variable domain, its missing parts supplied by reference TRBV15 and TRBJ1-2, is DAMVIQNPRYQVTQFGKPVTLSCSQTLNHNVMYWYQQKSSQAPKLLFHYYDKDFNNEADTPDNFQSRRPNTSFCFLDIRSPGLGDTAMYLCATSRDGVVGYTFGSGTRLTVV.

The V call is TRBV7-9, the J call TRBJ2-7; a possible D gene is TRBD2 (6 bases). Germline V gene sequence: CDR1 SEHNR, CDR2 FQNEAQ (reference sequence). The CDR3 length is 15 residues. Trimming took 0 bases from V and 4 from J, leaving 13 bases between them. The CDR3 reads CASSLARGLLYEQYF. In nucleotides, the CDR3 is TGTGCCAGCAGCTTAGCGCGGGGATTACTTTACGAGCAGTACTTC. Based on the CDR3 plus reference TRBV7-9 and TRBJ2-7, the full variable domain is DTGVSQNPRHKITKRGQNVTFRCDPISEHNRLYWYRQTLGQGPEFLTYFQNEAQLEKSRLLSDRFSAERPKGSFSTLEIQRTEQGDSAMYLCASSLARGLLYEQYFGPGTRLTVT.

V and J are TRBV7-9 and TRBJ1-2; a possible D gene is TRBD1 (5 bases). The germline V and J ends were trimmed by 8 bases and 10 bases, with 11 bases remaining between them. CDR1 and CDR2 (germline): SEHNR, FQNEAQ (reference sequence). This CDR3 spans 10 amino acids. The CDR3 sequence: CASQGQAYTF. In DNA form, the CDR3 reads TGTGCCAGCCAGGGTCAGGCCTACACCTTC.

The chain recombines TRBV15 with TRBJ2-1; 8 nucleotides match TRBD2. Unmatched junction bases numbered 5, after V lost 1 base and J lost 3 bases. The CDR3 runs 16 residues. CDR1 is LNHNV and CDR2 is YYDKDF in the germline V gene (reference sequence). The CDR3 DNA follows: TGTGCCACCAGCAGAGTACAGCGGGAGTTCTACAATGAGCAGTTCTTC. Its translation is CATSRVQREFYNEQFF.

This clone was seen just once. The CDR3 DNA is TGTGCCAGCAGTTTACCCTCAGCGGGAGAGACCCAGTACTTC. It is translated as CASSLPSAGETQYF. J is TRBJ2-5 and V is TRBV28, with D possibly being TRBD2 (6 bases). CDR3 length equals 14 residues. Trimming stripped 2 bases from V and 4 bases from J, with 11 bases between. Germline-derived CDR1 and CDR2 are MDHEN and SYDVKM. Together with reference TRBV28 and TRBJ2-5, the CDR3 gives the full variable domain: DVKVTQSSRYLVKRTGEKVFLECVQDMDHENMFWYRQDPGLGLRLIYFSYDVKMKEKGDIPEGYSVSREKKERFSLILESASTNQTSMYLCASSLPSAGETQYFGPGTRLLVL.

The V gene is TRBV5-8, the J gene TRBJ2-1; 11 bases are a match to TRBD2. The J segment lost 0 bases and the V segment lost 4 bases, leaving 15 bases of the junction unmatched. The CDR3 has 20 amino acids. In germline, CDR1 is SGHTS, CDR2 YDEGEE. The CDR3 DNA follows: TGTGCCAGCAGCCCAGTCAGCATAGCGGGAGGGAGCCCCTCCTACAATGAGCAGTTCTTC. Protein sequence: CASSPVSIAGGSPSYNEQFF.

This chain links TRBV12-5 with TRBJ1-1; possible D gene TRBD1, 5 bases. In germline, CDR1 is LGHNT, CDR2 FRNRAP. The CDR3 runs to 12 residues. V lost 7 bases to trimming and J lost 3 bases, with 9 bases between them. CDR3 sequence reads: CASALGDTEAFF. CDR3 bases: TGTGCTAGTGCCCTAGGGGACACTGAAGCTTTCTTT.

The chain employs TRBV28 and TRBJ1-3; D possibly corresponds to TRBD1 (6 bases). The CDR3 loop spans 15 amino acids. From germline, CDR1 is MDHEN and CDR2 SYDVKM. Trimming stripped 3 bases from V and 3 bases from J, with 12 bases between. The CDR3 reads CASSFTGLGGNTIYF. The CDR3 DNA reads as TGTGCCAGCAGTTTCACAGGGCTGGGTGGAAACACCATATATTTT.

The chain's CDR3 is CASSFRPNTNTEAFF. Written as DNA, the CDR3 is TGCGCCAGCAGCTTCCGCCCTAATACGAACACTGAAGCTTTCTTT. The chain employs TRBV5-1 and TRBJ1-1; no definite D call. The CDR3 length is 15 residues. V was trimmed by 2 bases and J by 1 base, leaving 12 bases between them. CDR1 SGHRS and CDR2 YFSETQ come from the germline V gene.

The chain recombines TRBV24-1 with TRBJ2-4, with 10 bases that match TRBD1. Trimming at V came to 3 bases and at J to 5 bases, leaving 9 bases not matched to a gene. The germline CDR1 and CDR2 sequences are KGHDR and SFDVKD. This CDR3 comprises 17 residues. The DNA of the CDR3 is TGTGCCACCAGTGATCCCACGGGACAGGGGAACCAAAACATTCAGTACTTC. Its protein is CATSDPTGQGNQNIQYF.

V gene TRBV27 combines with J gene TRBJ2-1; D is possibly TRBD1 (5 bases). Germline V gene lookup returns CDR1 MNHEY and CDR2 SMNVEV (reference sequence). The CDR3 contains 16 residues. V lost 1 base to trimming and J lost 8 bases, with 18 bases between them. The CDR3 sequence is CASSLYNVGVGDEQFF. The DNA for the CDR3 is TGTGCCAGCAGTTTATATAACGTAGGGGTTGGGGATGAGCAGTTCTTC.

This chain joins TRBV6-5 and TRBJ2-1; the match to TRBD2 covers 10 bases. V lost 2 bases and J lost 4; bases outside the gene matches: 2. There are 15 residues in the CDR3. Germline-derived CDR1 and CDR2 are MNHEY and SVGAGI. The CDR3 bases are TGTGCCAGCAGTTACGGACTAGCGGTTTACAATGAGCAGTTCTTC. Translating gives CASSYGLAVYNEQFF.

This rearrangement joins TRBV12-3 or TRBV12-4 to TRBJ1-1; D possibly corresponds to TRBD1 (5 bases). V was shortened by 3 bases and J by 8 bases, with 13 bases between the two germline ends. This CDR3 comprises 13 residues. The CDR3 reads CASSFEGRGEAFF. The DNA of the CDR3 is TGTGCCAGCAGTTTTGAGGGTCGGGGGGAAGCTTTCTTT.

The gene calls are TRBV28 and TRBJ1-6, with 8 bases lining up with TRBD1. Trimming removed 0 bases from V and 9 bases from J; junction bases left unmatched: 13. CDR1 MDHEN and CDR2 SYDVKM come from the germline V gene. The CDR3 loop spans 18 amino acids. The CDR3 coding sequence is TGTGCCAGCAGTTTATGGAGCCCGCAGGGGGCGAATATTTCACCCCTCCACTTT. Residues: CASSLWSPQGANISPLHF.

The chain combines TRBV4-1 with TRBJ1-6, with D unresolved. V dropped 1 base and J dropped 7 bases, with 17 bases sitting between them. The CDR3 length is 17 residues. The germline CDR1 and CDR2 sequences are MGHRA and YSYEKL. In DNA, the CDR3 is TGCGCCAGCAGCCAAGGAAGGGCAGGACTAACAAATTCACCCCTCCACTTT. Encoded protein: CASSQGRAGLTNSPLHF.

The chain combines TRBV19 with TRBJ1-5, with D perhaps matching TRBD1 (5 bases). The CDR3 sequence is 14 residues long. Trimming removed 1 base from V and 7 bases from J, with 11 bases in between. Per germline, CDR1 LNHDA and CDR2 SQIVND (reference sequence). CDR3 region: CASSIVAGDQPQHF. DNA of the CDR3: TGTGCCAGTAGTATAGTGGCGGGGGACCAGCCCCAGCATTTT.

This chain joins TRBV6-1 and TRBJ1-3; D gene ambiguous. The germline V and J ends were trimmed by 3 bases and 0 bases, with 6 bases remaining between them. CDR1 is MNHNS, CDR2 SASEGT, per germline. CDR3 length equals 14 residues. The DNA for the CDR3 is TGTGCCAGCAGTGATATTAACTCTGGAAACACCATATATTTT. Translated: CASSDINSGNTIYF.